What follows are 10 T cell receptor beta chains derived from one specimen sequenced in a study of T-cell reconstitution after alpha-beta-depleted transplantation in children. A TCRbeta library incorporating unique molecular identifiers was prepared. TCRdb re-derived calls from the PCR reads in MiXCR, one entry per CDR3 protein. Of around 700,000 distinct CDR3 sequences detected, roughly 14% appear once; the ten largest clones hold around 0.79%. Sequenced material: PBMCs, taken before TCRalphabeta/CD19-depleted stem cell transplant. These receptors came from a girl aged 2 to 9 with congenital amegakaryocytic thrombocytopenia, due to receive a stem cell transplant.

The table lists this clonotype with a few counts. This rearrangement joins TRBV11-1 to TRBJ2-1; D not certain. Germline V gives CDR1 SGHAT, CDR2 FQDESV (reference sequence). The CDR3 loop spans 18 amino acids. The V end was cut by 10 bases, the J end by 0 bases, with 25 bases between. Written as DNA, the CDR3 is TGTGCCACCCGAGGATCCGGGCTACACCCCTACTCCTACAATGAGCAGTTCTTC. This sequence encodes CATRGSGLHPYSYNEQFF.

This clonotype was observed many times. The rearrangement joins TRBV29-1 to TRBJ1-2; D may be TRBD1 (6 bases). The CDR3 is made up of 13 amino acids. Trimming removed 2 bases at V and 5 bases at J, with 12 bases between. Germline V gene sequence: CDR1 SQVTM, CDR2 ANQGSEA. The CDR3 DNA reads as TGCAGCGTTGAACCGGACAGCTCTTATGGCTACACCTTC. It yields the protein CSVEPDSSYGYTF. Filled out from reference TRBV29-1 and TRBJ1-2, the complete variable domain reads SAVISQKPSRDICQRGTSLTIQCQVDSQVTMMFWYRQQPGQSLTLIATANQGSEATYESGFVIDKFPISRPNLTFSTLTVSNMSPEDSSIYLCSVEPDSSYGYTFGSGTRLTVV.

This clonotype was counted ten times or more. V gene TRBV7-2 combines with J gene TRBJ2-3; D not certain. Between the trimmed V and J ends, which lost 0 bases and 8 bases, there was a span of 24 bases. The V gene's germline CDR1 is SGHTA and CDR2 FQGNSA. CDR3 length: 18 residues. In DNA form, the CDR3 reads TGTGCCAGCAGCTTAGCAGGTTTCGGTCAGGCGACACCTATTACGCAGTATTTT. It codes for CASSLAGFGQATPITQYF.

CDR3 in amino acids: CASSQVGLPTYEQYF. The CDR3 region has the DNA TGCGCCAGCAGCCAAGTCGGCCTCCCCACCTACGAGCAGTACTTC. The chain links TRBV4-1 to TRBJ2-7; D gene uncertain. The germline V and J ends were trimmed by 1 base and 2 bases, with 12 bases remaining between them. CDR1 is MGHRA, CDR2 YSYEKL, per germline. The CDR3 spans 15 residues.

The J gene is TRBJ1-2, the V gene TRBV20-1; no clear D gene. Trimming removed 1 base at V and 3 bases at J, with 6 bases between. The CDR3 has 12 amino acids. Germline CDR1 DFQATT, CDR2 SNEGSKA (reference sequence). CDR3 sequence: CSARAGDYGYTF. The CDR3 DNA reads as TGCAGTGCTAGAGCCGGGGACTATGGCTACACCTTC.

This clonotype was observed a handful of times. The V call is TRBV4-1, the J call TRBJ2-1, with TRBD2 matching over 10 bases. The CDR3 extends over 14 amino acids. The germline V gene has CDR1 MGHRA and CDR2 YSYEKL. Trimming took 3 bases from V and 13 from J; bases not matched to a gene: 9. This chain's CDR3 is CASSQGQREGLQFF. CDR3 sequence (DNA): TGCGCCAGCAGCCAGGGCCAGCGGGAGGGCCTCCAGTTCTTC.

This clonotype occurred a few times. This sequence joins TRBV25-1 and TRBJ2-3; 7 positions agree with TRBD1. Germline V gives CDR1 MGHDK, CDR2 SYGVNS. V gave up 6 bases and J gave up 2 bases; unmatched junction bases: 8. This CDR3 region has 15 residues. The CDR3 protein is CASRAVGGLTDTQYF. DNA for the CDR3: TGTGCCAGCAGGGCAGTAGGGGGCCTCACAGATACGCAGTATTTT.

This clonotype showed up many times. V is TRBV29-1 and J is TRBJ2-3, with D possibly matching TRBD2 (6 bases). Germline CDR1 SQVTM, CDR2 ANQGSEA. The CDR3 extends over 13 amino acids. Trimming removed 4 bases at V and 1 base at J, with 9 bases between. The CDR3 loop reads CSVASSGTDTQYF. The CDR3 DNA follows: TGCAGCGTTGCGTCTAGCGGCACAGATACGCAGTATTTT.

This clonotype came up many times. The chain carries TRBV7-2 and TRBJ1-1; D gene unclear. CDR3 size: 12 residues. CDR1 is SGHTA, CDR2 FQGNSA, per germline. V gave up 3 bases and J gave up 8 bases, with 10 bases separating them. CDR3 sequence: CASSFFAGEAFF. The CDR3 DNA reads as TGTGCCAGCAGCTTCTTCGCCGGGGAAGCTTTCTTT.

The rearrangement links TRBV4-1 to TRBJ1-5; tentatively, D is TRBD1 (5 bases). This CDR3 is built from 17 residues. Trimming cost V 1 base and J 0 bases, with 13 bases left between them. Germline V gene lookup returns CDR1 MGHRA and CDR2 YSYEKL. The CDR3 reads CASSQGGFGYSNQPQHF. The DNA for the CDR3 is TGCGCCAGCAGCCAAGGGGGCTTTGGATATAGCAATCAGCCCCAGCATTTT.